These 30 T cell receptor beta chains were sequenced from one sample in a study of blood T cell repertoires in COVID-19. The method was immunoSEQ multiplex PCR; TCRdb's version includes in-frame clones alone and lacks a portion of them. The sample contains about 41,000 clones, 83% of which appear only once. Sequenced material: peripheral blood. All receptors come from a woman older than 75 with active or convalescent COVID-19.

The chain recombines TRBV5-5 with TRBJ2-1; maybe TRBD2 (6 bases). CDR1 is SGHKS, CDR2 YYEKEE, per germline (reference sequence). This CDR3 has 19 residues. V dropped 0 bases and J dropped 4 bases, with 23 bases sitting between them. Here the CDR3 reads CASSLVSVWDSDRYNEQFF. As DNA, the CDR3 is TGTGCCAGCAGCTTGGTTTCGGTTTGGGACTCAGACAGATACAATGAGCAGTTCTTC.

The chain joins TRBV28 to TRBJ1-1; 8 bases map to TRBD1. CDR3 length equals 15 residues. J gave up 1 base and V 3 bases, and 4 bases lay outside the gene matches. Germline V gene lookup returns CDR1 MDHEN and CDR2 SYDVKM. CDR3 in amino acids: CASSFRGLRNTEAFF. In nucleotides, the CDR3 is TGTGCCAGCAGTTTCAGGGGGCTTAGGAACACTGAAGCTTTCTTT.

The V and J genes are TRBV2 and TRBJ2-2, with D possibly matching TRBD2 (6 bases). The germline CDR1 and CDR2 sequences are SNHLY and FYNNEI. The CDR3 has 15 amino acids. Trimming removed 4 bases at V and 5 bases at J, with 14 bases between. Written as DNA, the CDR3 is TGTGCCAGCAGTGGCGGGGCGCTGAATACCGGGGAGCTGTTTTTT. Encoded protein: CASSGGALNTGELFF. Together with reference TRBV2 and TRBJ2-2, the CDR3 gives the full variable domain: EPEVTQTPSHQVTQMGQEVILRCVPISNHLYFYWYRQILGQKVEFLVSFYNNEISEKSEIFDDQFSVERPDGSNFTLKIRSTKLEDSAMYFCASSGGALNTGELFFGEGSRLTVL.

The rearrangement joins TRBV5-1 to TRBJ1-1; 10 nucleotides agree with TRBD1. Germline V gives CDR1 SGHRS, CDR2 YFSETQ. The CDR3 loop spans 14 amino acids. V shed 3 bases, J shed 4 bases, and the junction held 3 bases outside the gene matches. The CDR3 region is CASSSRTGGTEAFF. In nucleotides, the CDR3 is TGCGCCAGCAGCTCGAGGACAGGGGGCACTGAAGCTTTCTTT.

V is TRBV10-2 and J is TRBJ2-3, with 11 nucleotides matching TRBD1. This CDR3 region has 17 residues. Germline V gene sequence: CDR1 WSHSY, CDR2 SAAADI. The V segment lost 4 bases and the J segment 3 bases; nucleotides outside the gene matches: 9. DNA of the CDR3: TGCGCCAGCAGTGCCGGACAGGGGGCGGGACTAACAGATACGCAGTATTTT. Translated, it gives CASSAGQGAGLTDTQYF.

The chain uses TRBV5-1 and TRBJ2-5; a weak D match, TRBD2 (5 bases). The V end lost 0 bases, the J end lost 2 bases, and 11 bases lay between the germline ends. CDR1 and CDR2 from the germline V gene are SGHRS and YFSETQ. The CDR3 sequence is 15 residues long. The DNA for the CDR3 is TGCGCCAGCAGCTTGGTGCTAGCCCGGCAAGAGACCCAGTACTTC. Residues: CASSLVLARQETQYF.

The sample holds one count of this clone. The chain employs TRBV5-1 and TRBJ2-1; 11 bases are shared with TRBD2. This CDR3 has 17 amino acids. J lost 3 bases, V lost 4 bases, and 9 bases had no gene match. Germline V lookup: CDR1 SGHRS, CDR2 YFSETQ. Written as DNA, the CDR3 is TGCGCCAGCAGCCCCAGCGGGGGACTAGCGGACTACAATGAGCAGTTCTTC. It specifies CASSPSGGLADYNEQFF.

This clone was found a few times. The chain uses TRBV4-2 and TRBJ1-2; D not resolved. The CDR3 is 16 residues long. Deletions cut 3 bases from V and 0 bases from J, with 14 bases between. The germline V gene encodes CDR1 LGHNA and CDR2 YNFKEQ. This CDR3 reads CASSQVDGETNYGYTF. In DNA, the CDR3 is TGTGCCAGCAGCCAGGTCGACGGGGAAACTAACTATGGCTACACCTTC.

The DNA of the CDR3 is TGTGCCAGCAGCCCCCAGGCGGGCTCGTTAGCCAAAAACATTCAGTACTTC. Translated: CASSPQAGSLAKNIQYF. V usage is TRBV3-1 (or the pseudogene TRBV3-2) and J usage is TRBJ2-4; TRBD2 is a possible D gene (5 bases). The CDR3 runs to 17 residues. Deletions cut 4 bases from V and 0 bases from J, with 16 bases between. Germline V gives CDR1 LGHDT, CDR2 YNNKEL (reference sequence).

This chain links TRBV11-2 with TRBJ2-7, with 7 bases identical to TRBD1. The CDR3 contains 13 residues. With 4 bases clipped from V and 1 base from J, the junction kept 1 base outside the gene matches. In germline, CDR1 is SGHAT, CDR2 FQNNGV. This chain's CDR3 is CASSWGQSYEQYF. CDR3 coding DNA: TGTGCCAGCAGCTGGGGACAGTCCTACGAGCAGTACTTC.

The V and J genes are TRBV7-9 and TRBJ2-1, with 13 bases fitting TRBD2. CDR3 length equals 15 residues. Germline loops: CDR1 SEHNR, CDR2 FQNEAQ (reference sequence). Germline trimming cut 5 bases from V and 7 bases from J; bases unmatched to any gene: 5. This CDR3 is CASSARTSGRNEQFF. Written as DNA, the CDR3 is TGTGCCAGCAGCGCCCGGACTAGCGGGAGAAATGAGCAGTTCTTC.

The rearrangement links TRBV28 to TRBJ2-3; no definite D call. The CDR3 totals 13 residues. Germline V CDR1 and CDR2: MDHEN, SYDVKM. The V end was cut by 6 bases, the J end by 5 bases, with 12 bases between. The CDR3 region is CASSMTLGDTQYF. CDR3 sequence (DNA): TGTGCCAGCAGCATGACTCTGGGAGATACGCAGTATTTT.

The chain combines TRBV3-1 (or the pseudogene TRBV3-2) with TRBJ2-7; 7 bases map to TRBD1. Trimming cost V 3 bases and J 2 bases; bases outside gene matches: 4. Germline loops: CDR1 LGHDT, CDR2 YNNKEL (reference sequence). This CDR3 is built from 14 residues. DNA for the CDR3: TGTGCCAGCAGCCAGGCCAGGGGGACCTACGAGCAGTACTTC. Encoded protein: CASSQARGTYEQYF.

The V gene is TRBV5-6, the J gene TRBJ1-3; D perhaps matches TRBD1 (6 bases). Germline V gene lookup returns CDR1 SGHDT and CDR2 YYEEEE. V was trimmed by 9 bases and J by 9 bases, leaving 19 bases between them. The CDR3 runs 13 residues. CDR3 coding DNA: TGTGCCACTTGGAAGGCAGGGGATGGCACCATATATTTT. It is translated as CATWKAGDGTIYF.

This clone was seen a single time. The gene calls are TRBV15 and TRBJ1-5, with TRBD1 matching 9 bases. Per germline, CDR1 LNHNV and CDR2 YYDKDF (reference sequence). With V trimmed by 4 bases and J by 6 bases, 10 bases remained unmatched. The CDR3 has 16 residues. CDR3 sequence: CATSKSMTGGTQPQHF. The CDR3 DNA reads as TGTGCCACCAGCAAAAGTATGACAGGGGGAACTCAGCCCCAGCATTTT.

The J gene is TRBJ1-3, the V gene TRBV4-2; D may be TRBD1 (6 bases). V was pared by 4 bases and J by 2 bases, with 15 bases between. This CDR3 has 16 amino acids. CDR1 is LGHNA and CDR2 is YNFKEQ in the germline V gene. The CDR3 sequence is CASSRGKGGTGNTIYF. CDR3 nucleotide sequence: TGTGCCAGCAGCCGCGGAAAAGGGGGTACTGGAAACACCATATATTTT.

This clone was recorded once. The V call is TRBV27, the J call TRBJ2-5, with 7 bases aligning to TRBD2. Germline CDR1 reads MNHEY; CDR2 reads SMNVEV (reference sequence). The CDR3 runs to 15 residues. Trimming at V came to 6 bases and at J to 5 bases, leaving 12 bases not matched to a gene. Written as DNA, the CDR3 is TGTGCCAGCAGCCACTCGCCGAGGGGAGGGGAGACCCAGTACTTC. Its translation: CASSHSPRGGETQYF.

The genes are TRBV6-1 and TRBJ1-2; weak D call: TRBD1 (6 bases). The germline gives CDR1 MNHNS, CDR2 SASEGT. CDR3 length: 16 amino acids. V gave up 3 bases and J gave up 5 bases, with 19 bases separating them. The CDR3: CASSDRQEARRYGYTF. CDR3 DNA: TGTGCCAGCAGTGATCGACAGGAAGCCAGGCGGTATGGCTACACCTTC.

The chain employs TRBV29-1 and TRBJ1-4; a possible D gene is TRBD1 (6 bases). Germline V gene data show CDR1 as SQVTM and CDR2 as ANQGSEA. Trimming left V 7 bases short and J 5 bases short, with 11 bases between. The CDR3 consists of 12 residues. The CDR3 region is CSGRTVNEKLFF. In DNA, the CDR3 is TGCAGCGGCAGGACAGTCAATGAAAAACTGTTTTTT.

The chain employs TRBV28 and TRBJ1-2; TRBD1 matches at 10 bases. V trimming: 6 bases; J trimming: 8 bases; junction bases outside the gene matches: 15. This CDR3 is built from 16 residues. Germline V lookup: CDR1 MDHEN, CDR2 SYDVKM. The CDR3 DNA sequence: TGTGCCAGCAGCCCTCACACCGGGACAGGGGTAGGGGGCTACACCTTC. This sequence encodes CASSPHTGTGVGGYTF.

This clone was observed a single time. V and J are TRBV29-1 and TRBJ2-1; TRBD2 matches 8 bases. This CDR3 comprises 16 residues. The germline gives CDR1 SQVTM, CDR2 ANQGSEA. J gave up 6 bases and V 4 bases, and 14 bases lay outside the gene matches. As DNA, the CDR3 is TGCAGCGTTGTGCCGAGCGGGAGCTTTCTGGTCAATGAGCAGTTCTTC. Protein: CSVVPSGSFLVNEQFF.

This chain connects TRBV19 to TRBJ2-5; perhaps TRBD1 as D (6 bases). The CDR3 contains 14 residues. V gave up 5 bases and J gave up 2 bases, with 12 bases separating them. CDR1 LNHDA and CDR2 SQIVND come from the germline V gene (reference sequence). The chain's CDR3 is CASSRQDLQETQYF. In DNA form, the CDR3 reads TGTGCCAGTAGTCGACAGGATCTTCAAGAGACCCAGTACTTC. Variable domain in full (rest from reference TRBV19 and TRBJ2-5): DGGITQSPKYLFRKEGQNVTLSCEQNLNHDAMYWYRQDPGQGLRLIYYSQIVNDFQKGDIAEGYSVSREKKESFPLTVTSAQKNPTAFYLCASSRQDLQETQYFGPGTRLLVL.

The chain carries TRBV5-4 and TRBJ2-1, with D maybe TRBD2 (6 bases). The CDR3 spans 17 residues. CDR1 is SGHNT, CDR2 YYREEE, per germline (reference sequence). Trimming shortened V by 5 bases and J by 0 bases, and 18 bases separated the two germline ends. This CDR3 is CASRPPGGTNSYNEQFF. The CDR3 nucleotides are TGTGCCAGCAGGCCCCCGGGCGGGACGAACTCCTACAATGAGCAGTTCTTC.

There are a few counts of this clone. This chain connects TRBV29-1 to TRBJ1-5; no firm D call. Germline V CDR1 and CDR2: SQVTM, ANQGSEA. The CDR3 is 13 amino acids. V dropped 4 bases and J dropped 3 bases, with 10 bases sitting between them. The CDR3 DNA reads TGCAGCGTTGCCGCGGGCCCCAATCAGCCCCAGCATTTT. It is translated as CSVAAGPNQPQHF.

J is TRBJ1-4 and V is TRBV9; no clear D. The CDR3 consists of 15 residues. Between the trimmed V and J ends, which lost 4 bases and 7 bases, there was a span of 17 bases. CDR1 is SGDLS, CDR2 YYNGEE, per germline. This CDR3 is CASSTAPGRFEKLFF. In DNA, the CDR3 is TGTGCCAGCAGCACCGCCCCGGGTCGGTTTGAAAAACTGTTTTTT. Together with reference TRBV9 and TRBJ1-4, the CDR3 gives the full variable domain: DSGVTQTPKHLITATGQRVTLRCSPRSGDLSVYWYQQSLDQGLQFLIQYYNGEERAKGNILERFSAQQFPDLHSELNLSSLELGDSALYFCASSTAPGRFEKLFFGSGTQLSVL.

This chain connects TRBV11-2 to TRBJ2-1, with D perhaps TRBD2 (6 bases). Germline V CDR1 and CDR2: SGHAT, FQNNGV. V dropped 10 bases and J dropped 5 bases, with 15 bases sitting between them. The CDR3 extends over 13 amino acids. The DNA of the CDR3 is TGTGCCATCCAGACTAGGCTCCACAATGAGCAGTTCTTC. Residues: CAIQTRLHNEQFF.

The chain recombines TRBV7-2 with TRBJ2-3; D may be TRBD1 (6 bases). The CDR3 consists of 15 residues. Germline V lookup: CDR1 SGHTA, CDR2 FQGNSA. The V gene lost 5 bases and the J gene lost 7 bases, with 19 bases spanning the gap. The CDR3 region has the DNA TGTGCCAGCAGCCAGACAGGTCGCCACCCTAATACGCAGTATTTT. The encoded protein is CASSQTGRHPNTQYF.

The chain combines TRBV10-2 with TRBJ1-6; D possibly corresponds to TRBD1 (6 bases). Germline loops: CDR1 WSHSY, CDR2 SAAADI. CDR3 length equals 14 residues. Trimming left V 6 bases short and J 7 bases short, with 13 bases between. The CDR3 region is CASREQGQNSPLHF. CDR3 in DNA: TGCGCCAGCAGGGAACAGGGCCAGAATTCACCCCTCCACTTT.

J is TRBJ2-2 and V is TRBV18; 8 nucleotides align to TRBD2. Germline CDR1 is KGHSH and CDR2 is LQKENI. V was pared by 5 bases and J by 0 bases, with 2 bases of the junction left unmatched. There are 15 residues in the CDR3. The CDR3 DNA is TGTGCCAGCTCAATACTAGCGGCGAACACCGGGGAGCTGTTTTTT. Protein sequence: CASSILAANTGELFF.

In DNA, the CDR3 is TGCGCCAGCAGCTTGGCCAGCGGGGTACAAGAGACCCAGTACTTC. It yields the protein CASSLASGVQETQYF. V usage is TRBV5-1 and J usage is TRBJ2-5; the match to TRBD2 covers 7 bases. Looked up from germline, CDR1 is SGHRS and CDR2 is YFSETQ. This CDR3 contains 15 residues. Trimming at V came to 0 bases and at J to 2 bases, leaving 4 bases not matched to a gene. Supplemented by reference TRBV5-1 and TRBJ2-5, the full variable domain reads KAGVTQTPRYLIKTRGQQVTLSCSPISGHRSVSWYQQTPGQGLQFLFEYFSETQRNKGNFPGRFSGRQFSNSRSEMNVSTLELGDSALYLCASSLASGVQETQYFGPGTRLLVL.